Given below is one T cell receptor (beta chain) in context. Germline trimming cut 4 bases from V and 2 bases from J; bases unmatched to any gene: 9. The CDR3 is 16 residues long. Germline values: CDR1 SGHRS, CDR2 YFSETQ. The table came from immunoSEQ multiplex PCR; TCRdb's copy has only in-frame clones and leaves some out. The sample carries tens of thousands of clones, 80% to 95% recorded once. This entry is derived from a study of OX40 agonist ivuxolimab in advanced cancers. The receptor comes from an adult with an advanced solid tumor such as melanoma, head and neck, liver or kidney cancer. V and J are TRBV5-1 and TRBJ2-5; 9 bases are shared with TRBD1. The sequenced sample was CD4+ or CD8+ T cells sorted from blood, obtained in a trial of the OX40 agonist ivuxolimab. The DNA of the CDR3 is TGCGCCAGCAGCCGACCCCCGGGACAGGGACAAGAGACCCAGTACTTC. Translation: CASSRPPGQGQETQYF. Combining the CDR3 with reference TRBV5-1 and TRBJ2-5 gives the whole variable domain KAGVTQTPRYLIKTRGQQVTLSCSPISGHRSVSWYQQTPGQGLQFLFEYFSETQRNKGNFPGRFSGRQFSNSRSEMNVSTLELGDSALYLCASSRPPGQGQETQYFGPGTRLLVL.